The clone carrying this TCR beta chain was observed a single time. Its antigen is currently unknown. The germline gives CDR1 SQVTM, CDR2 ANQGSEA. The CDR3 is 12 residues long. Deletions cut 4 bases from V and 2 bases from J, with 9 bases between. Libraries were made from TCR beta cDNA, and they carried unique molecular identifiers. MiXCR was run by TCRdb on the PCR reads, yielding one entry per CDR3 protein. The sample lists roughly 800,000 distinct CDR3 sequences, roughly 29% occurring once. The source of the sample is a study of post-analysis software for immune sequencing data. Findings of the study overall: Strong co-clustering by F measure was evident for samples that had been prepared in the same batch. Among four to six TRBV segments more frequent in patients than controls were TRBV5-6, TRBV5-1 and TRBV20-1.

The chain recombines TRBV29-1 with TRBJ2-7, with no clear D. Source material: blood. This clonotype originated in a girl aged 5-17 years with multiple sclerosis. For the CDR3, the DNA is TGCAGCGTTGGACGGAGCGCCTACGAGCAGTACTTC. Protein product: CSVGRSAYEQYF.